The entry below describes one TCR beta chain. V was cut by 2 bases and J by 2 bases, with 8 bases left in between. The germline V gene encodes CDR1 SGHVS and CDR2 FQNEAQ. This CDR3 region has 14 residues. These data come from a study of control samples from healthy donors and cancer patients. Sequencing used immunoSEQ multiplex PCR; TCRdb keeps in-frame clones, though not all of them. The sample consists of more than 60,000 clones, nearly 90% of them appearing once. The origin of this receptor is a man aged 55 to 70 with colorectal cancer. This chain uses TRBV7-8 with TRBJ2-3; D is undetermined. The sample was PBMCs. The CDR3 sequence is CASSLYGNTDTQYF. CDR3 DNA sequence: TGTGCCAGCAGCTTATATGGGAACACAGATACGCAGTATTTT.